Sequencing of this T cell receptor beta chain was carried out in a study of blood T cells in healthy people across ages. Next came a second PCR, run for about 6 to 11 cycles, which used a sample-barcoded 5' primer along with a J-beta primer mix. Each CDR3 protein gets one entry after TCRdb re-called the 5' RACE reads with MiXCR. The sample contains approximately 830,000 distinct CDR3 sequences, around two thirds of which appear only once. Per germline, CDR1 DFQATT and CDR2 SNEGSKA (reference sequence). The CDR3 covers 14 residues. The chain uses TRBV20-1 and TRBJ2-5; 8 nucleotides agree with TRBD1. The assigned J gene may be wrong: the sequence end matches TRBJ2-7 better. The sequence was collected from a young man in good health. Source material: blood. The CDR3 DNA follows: TGCAGTGCTGGGCCCGGGACAGGACTTAGCGAGCAGTACTTC. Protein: CSAGPGTGLSEQYF.